This note documents a single T cell receptor beta chain sequence. Its antigen is as yet unknown. These data are taken from a study of T-cell memory formation after mild COVID-19. Findings of the study overall: SARS-CoV-2 specificity was not confirmed for second-wave clones peaking on day 37.

TCRdb redid the calling of the 5' RACE reads with MiXCR, one entry per CDR3 protein. The top ten clones hold around 2% of a sample with 140,000 or so distinct CDR3 sequences, about a fifth of them seen once. In germline, CDR1 is LGHDT, CDR2 YNNKEL (reference sequence). The CDR3 runs to 13 residues. Trimming stripped 5 bases from V and 2 bases from J, with 8 bases between. V gene TRBV3-1 combines with J gene TRBJ2-3; D call uncertain. Sequencing was carried out using PBMCs or a T cell subset sorted from them (not recorded which). This TCR was sampled from an adult woman who had mild COVID-19 (a few samples of this study predate the infection). Cell type and time point are not known. CDR3 amino acids: CASSFQITDTQYF. The CDR3 DNA sequence: TGTGCCAGCAGCTTCCAAATCACAGATACGCAGTATTTT.